Each of the 4 T cell receptor beta chains below was sequenced from the same sample in a study of cytomegalovirus exposure and HLA in healthy donors. Amplification used 60 Vbeta primers and 13 Jbeta primers. The table came from immunoSEQ multiplex PCR; TCRdb's copy has only in-frame clones and leaves some out. The table lists about 110,000 clones, around four fifths of them singletons. The sequenced material came from PBMCs. The receptors come from a woman in her forties or fifties in good health and CMV-seropositive.

The rearrangement links TRBV5-1 to TRBJ2-7; D unclear. Trimming removed 6 bases at V and 3 bases at J, with 13 bases between. This CDR3 comprises 13 residues. Germline V gene sequence: CDR1 SGHRS, CDR2 YFSETQ. The CDR3 region has the DNA TGCGCCAGCAACTTCGGTCCGAACTACGAGCAGTACTTC. Translation gives CASNFGPNYEQYF.

With regard to this clone: The junction departs from the called germline gene at one end, perhaps through a read error. This chain joins TRBV15 and TRBJ2-4; 9 bases map to TRBD1. This CDR3 region has 17 residues. Germline V CDR1 and CDR2: LNHNV, YYDKDF (reference sequence). The CDR3 protein is CATSLGSGTGIRNSQYF. The CDR3 coding sequence is TGTGCCACCAGCCTGGGCTCAGGGACAGGGATAAGGAACAGTCAGTACTTC.

This clone has a handful of counts. The chain couples TRBV5-6 to TRBJ1-6; no clear D gene. Per the germline V gene, CDR1 is SGHDT and CDR2 is YYEEEE. This CDR3 comprises 15 residues. V lost 1 base, J lost 1 base, and 6 bases lay in between. The chain's CDR3 is CASSLRGSYNSPLHF. For the CDR3, the DNA is TGTGCCAGCAGCTTGCGGGGATCCTATAATTCACCCCTCCACTTT.

Turning to this clone: Germline and junction disagree at one end, which may indicate a read error. J is TRBJ2-2 and V is TRBV7-8; TRBD2 is a possible D gene (6 bases). CDR3 length equals 16 residues. CDR1 is SGHVS, CDR2 FQNEAQ, per germline. DNA of the CDR3: TGTGCCAGCAGCTTAACGAATAGCGGCAACACCGAGGAGCTGTTTTTT. Protein product: CASSLTNSGNTEELFF.